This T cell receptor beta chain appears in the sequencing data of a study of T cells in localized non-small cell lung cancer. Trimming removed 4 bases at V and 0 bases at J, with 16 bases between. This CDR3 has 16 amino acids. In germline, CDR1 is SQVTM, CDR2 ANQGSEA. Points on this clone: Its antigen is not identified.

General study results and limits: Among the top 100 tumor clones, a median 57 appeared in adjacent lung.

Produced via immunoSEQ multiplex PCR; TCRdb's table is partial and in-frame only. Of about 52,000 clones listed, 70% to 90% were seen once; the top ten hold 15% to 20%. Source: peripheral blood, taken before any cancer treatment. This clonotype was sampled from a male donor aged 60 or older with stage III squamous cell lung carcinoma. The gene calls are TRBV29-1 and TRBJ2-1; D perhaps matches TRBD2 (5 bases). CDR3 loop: CSVAGIQSSSYNEQFF. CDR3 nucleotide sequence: TGCAGCGTTGCCGGGATTCAATCAAGCTCCTACAATGAGCAGTTCTTC.